This TCR beta chain was observed in a study of cytomegalovirus exposure and HLA in healthy donors. Primers for the PCR totalled 60 Vbeta and 13 Jbeta. Clones were read by immunoSEQ multiplex PCR, and TCRdb kept only the in-frame ones, dropping some. The data contain some 99,000 clones, roughly two thirds of them singletons. This clone was observed once. This CDR3 region has 15 residues. V was pared by 1 base and J by 7 bases, with 11 bases between. CDR1 and CDR2 from the germline V gene are MNHNS and SASEGT. The gene calls are TRBV6-1 and TRBJ1-6, with D unclear. Sequencing was done on a sample of PBMCs. The clonotype comes from a man aged 35 to 55 in good health and CMV-seronegative. The CDR3 DNA follows: TGTGCCAGCAGTGAAGTGGTAGGGAGAAATTCACCCCTCCACTTT. This codes for CASSEVVGRNSPLHF.